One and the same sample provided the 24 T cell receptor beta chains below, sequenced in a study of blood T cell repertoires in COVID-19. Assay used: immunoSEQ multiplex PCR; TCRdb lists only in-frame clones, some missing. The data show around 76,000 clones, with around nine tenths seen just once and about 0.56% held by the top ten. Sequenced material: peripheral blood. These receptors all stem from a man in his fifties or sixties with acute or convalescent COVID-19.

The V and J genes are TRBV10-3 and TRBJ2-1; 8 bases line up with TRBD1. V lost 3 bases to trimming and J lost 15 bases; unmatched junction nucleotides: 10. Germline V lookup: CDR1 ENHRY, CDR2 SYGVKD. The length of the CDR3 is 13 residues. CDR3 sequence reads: CAISDSPGQAVFF. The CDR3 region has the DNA TGTGCCATCAGTGATTCCCCGGGACAGGCGGTGTTCTTC.

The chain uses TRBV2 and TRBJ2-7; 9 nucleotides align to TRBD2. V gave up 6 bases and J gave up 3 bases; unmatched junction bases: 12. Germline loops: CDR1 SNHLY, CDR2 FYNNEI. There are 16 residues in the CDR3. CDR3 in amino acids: CASSPQGAGGSYEQYF. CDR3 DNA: TGTGCCAGCAGCCCCCAAGGGGCGGGAGGGAGCTACGAGCAGTACTTC.

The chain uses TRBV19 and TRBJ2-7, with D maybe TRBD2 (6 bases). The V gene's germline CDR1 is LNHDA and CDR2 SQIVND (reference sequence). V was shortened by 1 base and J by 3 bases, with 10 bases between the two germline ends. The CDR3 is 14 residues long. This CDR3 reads CASSIAGGYYEQYF. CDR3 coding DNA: TGTGCCAGTAGTATAGCCGGGGGATACTACGAGCAGTACTTC.

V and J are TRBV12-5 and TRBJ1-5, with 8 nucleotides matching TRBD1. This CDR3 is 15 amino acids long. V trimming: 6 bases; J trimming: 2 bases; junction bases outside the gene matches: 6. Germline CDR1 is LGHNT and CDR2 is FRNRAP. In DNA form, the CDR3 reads TGTGCTAGTGGGGGACAGGCGGGAGGCAATCAGCCCCAGCATTTT. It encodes CASGGQAGGNQPQHF.

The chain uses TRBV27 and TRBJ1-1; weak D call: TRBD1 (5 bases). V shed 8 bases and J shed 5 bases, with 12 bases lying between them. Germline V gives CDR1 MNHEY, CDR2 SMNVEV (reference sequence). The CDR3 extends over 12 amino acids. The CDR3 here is CASAHKGTEAFF. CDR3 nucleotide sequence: TGTGCCAGCGCCCATAAGGGGACTGAAGCTTTCTTT.

The CDR3: CASRQSTLNQPQHF. The DNA of the CDR3 is TGTGCCAGCAGACAGTCCACCCTCAATCAGCCCCAGCATTTT. The rearrangement joins TRBV27 to TRBJ1-5, with no clear D. In germline, CDR1 is MNHEY, CDR2 SMNVEV (reference sequence). V was pared by 6 bases and J by 3 bases, with 12 bases between. This CDR3 has 14 amino acids.

The CDR3 is CASSPTSSSSGANVLTF. The CDR3 nucleotides read TGTGCCAGCTCACCAACTAGTTCTAGCTCTGGGGCCAACGTCCTGACTTTC. The chain links TRBV18 to TRBJ2-6; D perhaps matches TRBD2 (5 bases). Trimming pared 2 bases from V and 0 bases from J, leaving 11 bases between. The germline CDR1 and CDR2 sequences are KGHSH and LQKENI. The CDR3 covers 17 residues.

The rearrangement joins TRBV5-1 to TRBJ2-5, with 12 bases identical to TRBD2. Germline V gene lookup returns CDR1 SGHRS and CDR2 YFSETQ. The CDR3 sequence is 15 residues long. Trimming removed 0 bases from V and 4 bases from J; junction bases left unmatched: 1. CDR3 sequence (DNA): TGCGCCAGCAGCTTGGGACTAGCGGGGGCAGAGACCCAGTACTTC. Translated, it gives CASSLGLAGAETQYF.

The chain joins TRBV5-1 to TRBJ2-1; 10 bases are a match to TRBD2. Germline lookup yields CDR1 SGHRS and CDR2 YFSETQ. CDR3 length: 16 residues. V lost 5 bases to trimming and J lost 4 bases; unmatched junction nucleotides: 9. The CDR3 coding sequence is TGCGCCAGCAGTTCGACTAGCGGGTCTACTTACAATGAGCAGTTCTTC. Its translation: CASSSTSGSTYNEQFF.

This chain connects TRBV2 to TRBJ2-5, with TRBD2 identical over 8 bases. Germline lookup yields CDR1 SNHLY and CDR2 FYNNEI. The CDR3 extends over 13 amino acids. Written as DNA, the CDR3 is TGTGCGAAGATCGGGGGGGTCCAAGAGACCCAGTACTTC. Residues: CAKIGGVQETQYF.

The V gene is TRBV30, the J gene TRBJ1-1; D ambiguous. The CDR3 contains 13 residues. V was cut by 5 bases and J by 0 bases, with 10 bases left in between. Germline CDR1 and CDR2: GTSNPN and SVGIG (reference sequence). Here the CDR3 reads CAWDDNLNTEAFF. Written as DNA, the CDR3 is TGTGCCTGGGATGACAACCTGAACACTGAAGCTTTCTTT.

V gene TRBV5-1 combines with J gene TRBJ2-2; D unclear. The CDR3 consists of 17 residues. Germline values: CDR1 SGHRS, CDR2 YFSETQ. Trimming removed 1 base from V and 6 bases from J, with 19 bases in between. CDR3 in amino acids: CASSLIQPKISPGELFF. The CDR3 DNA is TGCGCCAGCAGCTTGATACAGCCGAAGATATCCCCCGGGGAGCTGTTTTTT.

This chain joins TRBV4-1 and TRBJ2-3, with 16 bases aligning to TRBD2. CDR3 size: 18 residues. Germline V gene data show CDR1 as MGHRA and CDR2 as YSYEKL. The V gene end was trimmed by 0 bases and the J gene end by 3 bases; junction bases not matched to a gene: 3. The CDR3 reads CASSQEGTSGGATDTQYF. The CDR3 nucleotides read TGCGCCAGCAGCCAAGAAGGGACTAGCGGGGGGGCTACAGATACGCAGTATTTT.

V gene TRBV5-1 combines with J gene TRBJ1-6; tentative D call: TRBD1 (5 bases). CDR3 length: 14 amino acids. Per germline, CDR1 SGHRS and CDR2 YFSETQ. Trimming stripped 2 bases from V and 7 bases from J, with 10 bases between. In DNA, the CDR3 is TGCGCCAGCAGCTTAGACAGAACCAATTCACCCCTCCACTTT. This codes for CASSLDRTNSPLHF.

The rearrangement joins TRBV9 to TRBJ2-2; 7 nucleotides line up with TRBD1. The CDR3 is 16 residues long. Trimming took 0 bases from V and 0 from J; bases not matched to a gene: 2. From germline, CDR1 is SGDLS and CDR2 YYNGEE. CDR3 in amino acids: CASSVVGTANTGELFF. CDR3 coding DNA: TGTGCCAGCAGCGTAGTTGGGACAGCGAACACCGGGGAGCTGTTTTTT.

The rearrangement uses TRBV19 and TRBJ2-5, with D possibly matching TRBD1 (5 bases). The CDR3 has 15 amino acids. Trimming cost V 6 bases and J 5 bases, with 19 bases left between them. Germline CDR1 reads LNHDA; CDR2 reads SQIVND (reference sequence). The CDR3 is CASSWTKQRQETQYF. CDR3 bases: TGTGCCAGTAGCTGGACAAAACAGAGGCAGGAGACCCAGTACTTC.

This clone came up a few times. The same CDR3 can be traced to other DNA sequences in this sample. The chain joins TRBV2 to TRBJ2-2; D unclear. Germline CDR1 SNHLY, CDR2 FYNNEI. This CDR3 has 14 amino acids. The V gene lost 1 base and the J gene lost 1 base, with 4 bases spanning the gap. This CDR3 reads CASSEVRNTGELFF. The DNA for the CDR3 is TGTGCCAGCAGTGAAGTCAGGAACACCGGGGAGCTGTTTTTT.

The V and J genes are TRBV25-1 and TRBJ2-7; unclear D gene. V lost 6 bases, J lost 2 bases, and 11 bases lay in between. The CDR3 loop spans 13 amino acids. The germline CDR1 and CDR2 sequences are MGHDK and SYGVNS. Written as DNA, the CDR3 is TGTGCCAGCAGCATGGCCCGGGCCTACGAGCAGTACTTC. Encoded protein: CASSMARAYEQYF.

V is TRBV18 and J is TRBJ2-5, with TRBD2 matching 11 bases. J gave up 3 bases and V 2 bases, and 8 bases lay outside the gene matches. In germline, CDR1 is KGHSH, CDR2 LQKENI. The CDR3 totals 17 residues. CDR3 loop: CASSPSGTSGAEETQYF. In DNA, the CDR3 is TGTGCCAGCTCACCATCGGGGACTAGCGGCGCCGAAGAGACCCAGTACTTC.

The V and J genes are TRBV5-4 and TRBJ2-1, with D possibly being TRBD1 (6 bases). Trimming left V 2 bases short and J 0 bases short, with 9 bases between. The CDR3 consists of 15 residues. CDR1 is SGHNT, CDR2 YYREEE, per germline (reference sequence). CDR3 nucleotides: TGTGCCAGCAGCTTAACAGGGCCCTCCTACAATGAGCAGTTCTTC. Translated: CASSLTGPSYNEQFF.

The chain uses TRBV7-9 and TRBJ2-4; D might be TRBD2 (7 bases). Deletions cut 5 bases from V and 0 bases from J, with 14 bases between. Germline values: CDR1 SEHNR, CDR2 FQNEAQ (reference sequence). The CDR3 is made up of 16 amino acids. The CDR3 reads CASSEQGGKAKNIQYF. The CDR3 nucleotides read TGTGCCAGCAGCGAACAGGGAGGGAAAGCCAAAAACATTCAGTACTTC.

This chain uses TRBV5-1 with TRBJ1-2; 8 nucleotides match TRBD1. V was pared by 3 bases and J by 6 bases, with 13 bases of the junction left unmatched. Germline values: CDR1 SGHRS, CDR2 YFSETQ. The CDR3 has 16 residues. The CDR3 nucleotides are TGCGCCAGCAGCTCGACAGGGGTCGGTCAGTATGATGGCTACACCTTC. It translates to CASSSTGVGQYDGYTF.

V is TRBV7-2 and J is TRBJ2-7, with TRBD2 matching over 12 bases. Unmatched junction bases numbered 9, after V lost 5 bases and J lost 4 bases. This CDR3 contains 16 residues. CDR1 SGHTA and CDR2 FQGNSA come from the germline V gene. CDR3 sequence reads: CASSPQALAGGYEQYF. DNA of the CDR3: TGTGCCAGCAGCCCTCAAGCACTAGCGGGGGGATACGAGCAGTACTTC.

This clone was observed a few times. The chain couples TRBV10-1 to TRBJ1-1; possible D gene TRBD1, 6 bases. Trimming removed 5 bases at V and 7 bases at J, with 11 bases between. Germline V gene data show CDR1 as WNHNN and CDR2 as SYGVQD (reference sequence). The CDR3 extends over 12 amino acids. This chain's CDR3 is CASSKGDGEAFF. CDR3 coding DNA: TGCGCCAGCAGTAAGGGGGATGGTGAAGCTTTCTTT.